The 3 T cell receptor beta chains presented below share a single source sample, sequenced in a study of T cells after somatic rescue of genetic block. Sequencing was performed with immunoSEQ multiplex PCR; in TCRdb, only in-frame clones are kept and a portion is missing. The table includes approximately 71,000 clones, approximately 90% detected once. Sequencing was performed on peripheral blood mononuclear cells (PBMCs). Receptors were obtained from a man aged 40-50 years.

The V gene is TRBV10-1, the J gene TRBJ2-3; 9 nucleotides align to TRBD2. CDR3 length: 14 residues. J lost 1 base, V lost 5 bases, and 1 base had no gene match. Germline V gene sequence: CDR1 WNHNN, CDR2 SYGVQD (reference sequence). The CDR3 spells CASSRLAGTDTQYF. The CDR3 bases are TGCGCCAGCAGTCGACTAGCGGGCACAGATACGCAGTATTTT.

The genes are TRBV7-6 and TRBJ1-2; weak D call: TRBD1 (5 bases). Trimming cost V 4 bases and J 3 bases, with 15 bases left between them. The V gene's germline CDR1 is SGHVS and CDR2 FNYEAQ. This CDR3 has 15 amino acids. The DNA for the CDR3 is TGTGCCAGCAGCTCCTTTGGGGCGCTGGACTATGGCTACACCTTC. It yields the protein CASSSFGALDYGYTF.

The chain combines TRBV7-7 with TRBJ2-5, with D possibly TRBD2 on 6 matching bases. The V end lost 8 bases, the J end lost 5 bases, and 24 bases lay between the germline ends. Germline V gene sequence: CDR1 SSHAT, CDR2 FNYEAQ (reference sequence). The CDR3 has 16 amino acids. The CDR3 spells CASAIGGSDFMETQYF. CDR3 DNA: TGTGCCAGCGCCATCGGAGGGAGTGATTTCATGGAGACCCAGTACTTC.